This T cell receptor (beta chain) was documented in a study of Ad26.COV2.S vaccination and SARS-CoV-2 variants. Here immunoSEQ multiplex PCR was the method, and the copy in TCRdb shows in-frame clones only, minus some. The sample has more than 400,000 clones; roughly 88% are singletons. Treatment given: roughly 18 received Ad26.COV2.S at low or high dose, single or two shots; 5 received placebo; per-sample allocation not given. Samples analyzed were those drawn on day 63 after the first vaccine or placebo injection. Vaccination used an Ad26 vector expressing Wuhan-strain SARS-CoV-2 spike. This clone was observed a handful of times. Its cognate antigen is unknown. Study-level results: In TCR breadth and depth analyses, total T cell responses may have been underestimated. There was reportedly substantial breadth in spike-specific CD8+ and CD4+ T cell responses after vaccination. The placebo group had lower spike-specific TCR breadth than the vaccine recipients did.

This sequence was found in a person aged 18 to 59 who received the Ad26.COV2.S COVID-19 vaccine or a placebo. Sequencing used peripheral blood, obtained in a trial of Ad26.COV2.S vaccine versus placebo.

The CDR3 region has the DNA TGTGCCAGCAGTCAGGACGGGTTCTCTAACTATGGCTACACCTTC. Amino acids: CASSQDGFSNYGYTF. The genes are TRBV27 and TRBJ1-2; D remains ambiguous. The CDR3 runs 15 residues. In germline, CDR1 is MNHEY, CDR2 SMNVEV (reference sequence). V gave up 5 bases and J gave up 0 bases, with 13 bases separating them.